This T cell receptor (beta chain) was captured by sequencing in a study of shared clonotypes between healthy human individuals. Several immunoSEQ 96-well plates shared each subset's DNA, each plate a replicate. In the sorted-subset replicate PCRs, around 0.2 ug DNA, tens of thousands of T cell genomes, was used. Assay: immunoSEQ multiplex PCR; the TCRdb copy retains only in-frame clones and omits some. The data contain about 1.5 million clones, approximately 98% of them seen just once; the ten biggest clones take up around 0.47%. The CDR3 sequence is 12 residues long. Trimming took off 3 bases at V and 6 bases at J, with 6 bases between the two ends. Germline lookup yields CDR1 SEHNR and CDR2 FQNEAQ (reference sequence).

This chain joins TRBV7-9 and TRBJ1-3; no firm D call. The sample was naive CD4+ T cells sorted from blood. As to subset: CD45RA+ positively selected. The TCR comes from a man aged 25 to 45 in good health. The CDR3 sequence is CASSFTENTIYF. DNA of the CDR3: TGTGCCAGCAGCTTTACGGAAAACACCATATATTTT.